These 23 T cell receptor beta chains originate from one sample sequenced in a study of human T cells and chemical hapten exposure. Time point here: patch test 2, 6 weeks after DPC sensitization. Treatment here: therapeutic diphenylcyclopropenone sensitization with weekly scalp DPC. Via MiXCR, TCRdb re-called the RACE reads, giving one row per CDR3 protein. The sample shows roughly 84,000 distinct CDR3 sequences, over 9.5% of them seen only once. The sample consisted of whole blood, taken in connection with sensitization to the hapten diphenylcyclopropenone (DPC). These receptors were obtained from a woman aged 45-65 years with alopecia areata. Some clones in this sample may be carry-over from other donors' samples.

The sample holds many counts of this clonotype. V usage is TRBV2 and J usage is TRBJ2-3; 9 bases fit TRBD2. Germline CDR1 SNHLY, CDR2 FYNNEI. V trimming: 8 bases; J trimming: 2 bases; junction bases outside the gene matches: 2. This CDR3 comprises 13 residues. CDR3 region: CASLAGDTDTQYF. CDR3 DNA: TGTGCCAGCTTAGCGGGAGACACAGATACGCAGTATTTT.

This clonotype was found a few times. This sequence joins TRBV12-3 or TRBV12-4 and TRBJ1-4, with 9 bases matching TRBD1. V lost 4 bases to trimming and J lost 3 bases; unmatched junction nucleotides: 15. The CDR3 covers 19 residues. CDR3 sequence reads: CASSSSHRGLFRANEKLFF. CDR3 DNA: TGTGCCAGCAGTTCATCCCACAGGGGGCTCTTCAGGGCTAATGAAAAACTGTTTTTT.

CDR3 protein: CASSLTGEAFF. The DNA of the CDR3 is TGTGCCAGCAGCCTAACAGGTGAAGCTTTCTTT. The rearrangement uses TRBV12-3 or TRBV12-4 and TRBJ1-1; a possible D gene is TRBD1 (5 bases). V dropped 6 bases and J dropped 7 bases, with 9 bases sitting between them. This CDR3 comprises 11 residues.

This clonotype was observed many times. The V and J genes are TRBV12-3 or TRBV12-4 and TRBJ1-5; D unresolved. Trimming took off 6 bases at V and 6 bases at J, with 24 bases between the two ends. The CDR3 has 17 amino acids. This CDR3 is CASSRRRRREEGQPQHF. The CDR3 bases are TGTGCCAGCAGCCGGAGGCGTAGGAGGGAGGAGGGTCAGCCCCAGCATTTT.

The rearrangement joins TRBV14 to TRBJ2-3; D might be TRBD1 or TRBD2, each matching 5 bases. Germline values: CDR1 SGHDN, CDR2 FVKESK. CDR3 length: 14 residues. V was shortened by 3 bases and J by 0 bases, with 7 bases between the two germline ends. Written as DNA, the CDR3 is TGTGCCAGCAGCCAGGGGGTTAGCACAGATACGCAGTATTTT. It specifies CASSQGVSTDTQYF.

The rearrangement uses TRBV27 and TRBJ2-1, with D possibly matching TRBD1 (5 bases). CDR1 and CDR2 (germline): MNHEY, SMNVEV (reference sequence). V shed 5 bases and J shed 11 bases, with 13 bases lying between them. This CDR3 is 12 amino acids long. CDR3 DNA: TGTGCCAGCAGTAGGGGAACGAATAAGCAGTTCTTC. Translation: CASSRGTNKQFF.

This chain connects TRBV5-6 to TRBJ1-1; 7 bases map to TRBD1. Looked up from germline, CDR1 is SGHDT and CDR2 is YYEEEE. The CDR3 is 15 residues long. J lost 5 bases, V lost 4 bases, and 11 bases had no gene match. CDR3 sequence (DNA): TGTGCCAGCAGCGGGACAGCAGGGCCAGGAACTGAAGCTTTCTTT. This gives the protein CASSGTAGPGTEAFF.

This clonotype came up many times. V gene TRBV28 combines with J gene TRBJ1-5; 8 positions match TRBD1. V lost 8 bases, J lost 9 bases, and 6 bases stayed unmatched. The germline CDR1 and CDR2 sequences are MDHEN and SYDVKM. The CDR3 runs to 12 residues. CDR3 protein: CASGQGDRPQHF. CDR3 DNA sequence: TGTGCCAGCGGACAGGGTGACCGGCCCCAGCATTTT.

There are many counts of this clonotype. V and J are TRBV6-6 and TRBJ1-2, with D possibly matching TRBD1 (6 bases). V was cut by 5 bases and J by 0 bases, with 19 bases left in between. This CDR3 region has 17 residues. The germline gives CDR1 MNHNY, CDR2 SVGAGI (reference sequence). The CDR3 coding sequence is TGTGCCAGCAGTCACCTCTTCGGGGACACATCTAACTATGGCTACACCTTC. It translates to CASSHLFGDTSNYGYTF.

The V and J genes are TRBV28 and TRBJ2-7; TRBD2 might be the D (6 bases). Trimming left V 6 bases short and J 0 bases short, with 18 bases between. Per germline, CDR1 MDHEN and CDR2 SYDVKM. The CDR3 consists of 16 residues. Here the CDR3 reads CASRPYSGSLSYEQYF. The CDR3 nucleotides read TGTGCCAGCAGACCCTATAGCGGATCCCTCTCCTACGAGCAGTACTTC.

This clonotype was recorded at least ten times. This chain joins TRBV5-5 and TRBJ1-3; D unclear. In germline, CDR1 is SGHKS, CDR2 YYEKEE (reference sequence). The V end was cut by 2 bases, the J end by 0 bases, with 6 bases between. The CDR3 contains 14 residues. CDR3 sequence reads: CASSLMVSGNTIYF. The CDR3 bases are TGTGCCAGCAGCTTAATGGTCTCTGGAAACACCATATATTTT. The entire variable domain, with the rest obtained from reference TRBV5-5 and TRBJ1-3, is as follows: DAGVTQSPTHLIKTRGQQVTLRCSPISGHKSVSWYQQVLGQGPQFIFQYYEKEERGRGNFPDRFSARQFPNYSSELNVNALLLGDSALYLCASSLMVSGNTIYFGEGSWLTVV.

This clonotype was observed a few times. The CDR3 here is CSAGGQGNQPQHF. CDR3 bases: TGCAGTGCTGGAGGACAGGGAAATCAGCCCCAGCATTTT. This rearrangement joins TRBV20-1 to TRBJ1-5; 8 positions agree with TRBD1. Unmatched junction bases numbered 4, after V lost 5 bases and J lost 4 bases. CDR3 length equals 13 residues. The germline V gene encodes CDR1 DFQATT and CDR2 SNEGSKA (reference sequence).

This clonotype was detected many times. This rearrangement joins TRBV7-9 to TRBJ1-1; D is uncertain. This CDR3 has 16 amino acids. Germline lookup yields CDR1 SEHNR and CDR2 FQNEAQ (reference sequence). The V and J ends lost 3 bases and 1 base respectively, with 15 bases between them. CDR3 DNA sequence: TGTGCCAGCAGCTTTAGAAGAGGTAAGGGGAACACTGAAGCTTTCTTT. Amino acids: CASSFRRGKGNTEAFF. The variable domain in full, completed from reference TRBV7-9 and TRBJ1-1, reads DTGVSQNPRHKITKRGQNVTFRCDPISEHNRLYWYRQTLGQGPEFLTYFQNEAQLEKSRLLSDRFSAERPKGSFSTLEIQRTEQGDSAMYLCASSFRRGKGNTEAFFGQGTRLTVV.

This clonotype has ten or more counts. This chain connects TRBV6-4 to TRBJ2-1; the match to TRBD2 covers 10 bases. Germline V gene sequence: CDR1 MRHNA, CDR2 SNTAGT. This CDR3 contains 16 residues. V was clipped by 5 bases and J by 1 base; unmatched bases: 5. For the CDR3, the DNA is TGTGCCAGCAGTTTACTAGCGGGAAAATCCTACAATGAGCAGTTCTTC. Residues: CASSLLAGKSYNEQFF.

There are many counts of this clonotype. CDR3 nucleotide sequence: TGTGCCAGCAGCCAAGATTTGGCGGGAGTCGGGCAGTACTTC. This gives the protein CASSQDLAGVGQYF. The chain links TRBV3-1 to TRBJ2-7; 7 bases agree with TRBD2. V dropped 0 bases and J dropped 9; count of bases not matched to a gene: 8. The CDR3 covers 14 residues. Germline lookup yields CDR1 LGHDT and CDR2 YNNKEL (reference sequence).

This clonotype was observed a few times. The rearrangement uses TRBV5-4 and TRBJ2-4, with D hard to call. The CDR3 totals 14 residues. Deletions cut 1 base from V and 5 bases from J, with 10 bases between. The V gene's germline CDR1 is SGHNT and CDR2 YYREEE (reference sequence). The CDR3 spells CASSLLGSQNIQYF. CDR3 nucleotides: TGTGCCAGCAGCTTGTTAGGCAGTCAAAACATTCAGTACTTC. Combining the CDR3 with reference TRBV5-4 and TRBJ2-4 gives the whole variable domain ETGVTQSPTHLIKTRGQQVTLRCSSQSGHNTVSWYQQALGQGPQFIFQYYREEENGRGNFPPRFSGLQFPNYSSELNVNALELDDSALYLCASSLLGSQNIQYFGAGTRLSVL.

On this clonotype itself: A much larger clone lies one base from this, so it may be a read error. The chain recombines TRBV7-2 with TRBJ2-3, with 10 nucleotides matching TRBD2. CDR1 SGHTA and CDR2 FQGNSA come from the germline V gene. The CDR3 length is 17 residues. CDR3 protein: CASSLLAGDPSTDTRYF. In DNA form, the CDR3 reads TGTGCCAGCAGCTTACTAGCGGGAGACCCAAGCACAGATACGCGGTATTTT. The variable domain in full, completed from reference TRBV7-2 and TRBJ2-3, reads GAGVSQSPSNKVTEKGKDVELRCDPISGHTALYWYRQSLGQGLEFLIYFQGNSAPDKSGLPSDRFSAERTGGSVSTLTIQRTQQEDSAVYLCASSLLAGDPSTDTRYFGPGTRLTVL.

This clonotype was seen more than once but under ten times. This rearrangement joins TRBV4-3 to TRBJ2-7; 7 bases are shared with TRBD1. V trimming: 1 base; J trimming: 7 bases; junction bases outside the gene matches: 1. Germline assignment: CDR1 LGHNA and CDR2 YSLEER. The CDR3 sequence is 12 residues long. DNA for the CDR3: TGCGCCAGCAGCCAAGGGGACAGAGAGCAGTACTTC. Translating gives CASSQGDREQYF.

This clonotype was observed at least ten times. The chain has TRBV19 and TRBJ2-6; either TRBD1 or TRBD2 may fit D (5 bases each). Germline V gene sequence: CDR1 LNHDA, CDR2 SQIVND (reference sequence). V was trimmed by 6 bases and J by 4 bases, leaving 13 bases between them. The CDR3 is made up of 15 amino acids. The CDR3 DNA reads TGTGCCAGTAGCTTGGGACGGGTCGGGGCCAACGTCCTGACTTTC. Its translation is CASSLGRVGANVLTF.

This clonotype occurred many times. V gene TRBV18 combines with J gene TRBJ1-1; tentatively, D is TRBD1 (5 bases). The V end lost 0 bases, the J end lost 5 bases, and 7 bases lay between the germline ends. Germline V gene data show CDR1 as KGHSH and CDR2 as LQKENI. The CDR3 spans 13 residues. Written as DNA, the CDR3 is TGTGCCAGCTCACCACCGGGGCAGACTGAAGCTTTCTTT. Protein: CASSPPGQTEAFF.

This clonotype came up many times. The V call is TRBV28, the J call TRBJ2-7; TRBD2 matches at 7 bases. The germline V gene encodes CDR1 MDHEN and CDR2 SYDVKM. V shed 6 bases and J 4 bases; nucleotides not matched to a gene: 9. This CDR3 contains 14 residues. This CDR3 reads CASSLEGLPYEQYF. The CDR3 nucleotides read TGTGCCAGCAGCCTCGAGGGACTACCATACGAGCAGTACTTC.

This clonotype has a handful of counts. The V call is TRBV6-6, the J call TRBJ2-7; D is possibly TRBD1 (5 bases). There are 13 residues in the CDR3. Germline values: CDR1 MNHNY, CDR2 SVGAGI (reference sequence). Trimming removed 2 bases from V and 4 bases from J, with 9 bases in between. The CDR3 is CASSYARVYEQYF. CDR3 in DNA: TGTGCCAGCAGTTACGCCAGGGTATACGAGCAGTACTTC.

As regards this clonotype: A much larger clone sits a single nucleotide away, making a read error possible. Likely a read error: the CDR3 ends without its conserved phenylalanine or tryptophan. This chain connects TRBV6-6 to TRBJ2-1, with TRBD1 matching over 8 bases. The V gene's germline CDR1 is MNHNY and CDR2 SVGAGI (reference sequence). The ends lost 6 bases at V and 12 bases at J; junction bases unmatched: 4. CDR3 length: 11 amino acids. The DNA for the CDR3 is TGTGCCAGCAGCAGCGGACAGGGGCAGTTCTTA. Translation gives CASSSGQGQFL.